The 10 T cell receptor beta chains in this list originate from one sample, sequenced in a study of CD8+ T cells in alopecia areata. RNA was isolated and reverse transcribed to cDNA, the sequencing template. Sequencing used immunoSEQ multiplex PCR; TCRdb keeps in-frame clones, though not all of them. The sample yields 110,000 to 150,000 clones, approximately 56% seen once. The specimen was CD8+ T cells sorted from blood. All receptors come from a human donor in good health.

The chain employs TRBV10-2 and TRBJ2-7; D might be TRBD2 (6 bases). Trimming left V 0 bases short and J 6 bases short, with 12 bases between. There are 14 residues in the CDR3. Germline CDR1 is WSHSY and CDR2 is SAAADI. For the CDR3, the DNA is TGCGCCAGCAGTGAGTCGATCTGGGGAGGCGAGCAGTACTTC. It specifies CASSESIWGGEQYF.

Details on this clone: This likely reflects a read error, since a far larger clone is one base away. Other DNA sequences within the sample encode an identical CDR3. The chain joins TRBV6-5 to TRBJ2-1, with D hard to call. V was shortened by 5 bases and J by 6 bases, with 8 bases between the two germline ends. CDR3 length: 12 residues. Germline V gives CDR1 MNHEY, CDR2 SVGAGI. Here the CDR3 DNA reads TGTGCCAGCAGTCCCGTGAGCAATGAGCAGTTCTTC. Protein sequence: CASSPVSNEQFF.

The J gene is TRBJ2-7, the V gene TRBV7-9; 10 nucleotides align to TRBD2. CDR1 and CDR2 (germline): SEHNR, FQNEAQ (reference sequence). The V segment lost 5 bases and the J segment 3 bases; nucleotides outside the gene matches: 4. The CDR3 runs 14 residues. The DNA of the CDR3 is TGTGCCAGCAGCCCCTGGACTAGCGGCTACGAGCAGTACTTC. This codes for CASSPWTSGYEQYF.

The V gene is TRBV30, the J gene TRBJ1-3; D is unresolved. Germline lookup yields CDR1 GTSNPN and CDR2 SVGIG (reference sequence). The CDR3 runs 14 residues. The V and J ends lost 1 base and 0 bases respectively, with 7 bases between them. This chain's CDR3 is CAWSASDSGNTIYF. The CDR3 coding sequence is TGTGCCTGGAGTGCCTCAGACTCTGGAAACACCATATATTTT.

V usage is TRBV27 and J usage is TRBJ1-1; 7 nucleotides align to TRBD1. The CDR3 is made up of 14 amino acids. Germline V gene data show CDR1 as MNHEY and CDR2 as SMNVEV (reference sequence). The V gene end was trimmed by 4 bases and the J gene end by 1 base; junction bases not matched to a gene: 3. CDR3 amino acids: CASSYAGGNTEAFF. Written as DNA, the CDR3 is TGTGCCAGCAGTTATGCAGGGGGGAACACTGAAGCTTTCTTT.

The chain is built from TRBV20-1 and TRBJ1-2, with D uncertain. The V gene's germline CDR1 is DFQATT and CDR2 SNEGSKA (reference sequence). The CDR3 loop spans 11 amino acids. Trimming removed 6 bases from V and 7 bases from J, with 12 bases in between. DNA of the CDR3: TGCAGTGCGGCCTGGGGTAGTGGCTACACCTTC. This gives the protein CSAAWGSGYTF.

The chain has TRBV7-6 and TRBJ2-5; the D gene is possibly TRBD1 (5 bases). V was clipped by 1 base and J by 5 bases, with 14 bases between them. There are 15 residues in the CDR3. From germline, CDR1 is SGHVS and CDR2 FNYEAQ. Here the CDR3 reads CASSLEAGPGETQYF. In nucleotides, the CDR3 is TGTGCCAGCAGCTTAGAGGCAGGGCCCGGGGAGACCCAGTACTTC. The complete variable domain, with remaining parts taken from reference TRBV7-6 and TRBJ2-5, reads GAGVSQSPRYKVTKRGQDVALRCDPISGHVSLYWYRQALGQGPEFLTYFNYEAQQDKSGLPNDRFSAERPEGSISTLTIQRTEQRDSAMYRCASSLEAGPGETQYFGPGTRLLVL.

CDR3 nucleotide sequence: TGTGCCAGCAGTTCTCTCCCGAACACCGGGGAGCTGTTTTTT. Its protein is CASSSLPNTGELFF. The chain is built from TRBV6-1 and TRBJ2-2, with D unresolved. The CDR3 has 14 amino acids. The V and J ends lost 5 bases and 0 bases respectively, with 7 bases between them. Germline CDR1 MNHNS, CDR2 SASEGT.

This clone occurred a few times. V and J are TRBV18 and TRBJ1-2; TRBD1 matches at 10 bases. Germline V gene lookup returns CDR1 KGHSH and CDR2 LQKENI. This CDR3 contains 16 residues. Trimming removed 2 bases from V and 3 bases from J; junction bases left unmatched: 6. CDR3 in DNA: TGTGCCAGCTCACCATCTACCGGGACAGGGGACTATGGCTACACCTTC. It specifies CASSPSTGTGDYGYTF. Variable domain in full (rest from reference TRBV18 and TRBJ1-2): NAGVMQNPRHLVRRRGQEARLRCSPMKGHSHVYWYRQLPEEGLKFMVYLQKENIIDESGMPKERFSAEFPKEGPSILRIQQVVRGDSAAYFCASSPSTGTGDYGYTFGSGTRLTVV.

The V call is TRBV29-1, the J call TRBJ2-3; D gene unclear. This CDR3 comprises 9 residues. CDR1 and CDR2 (germline): SQVTM, ANQGSEA. V was pared by 3 bases and J by 8 bases, with 3 bases between. In nucleotides, the CDR3 is TGCAGCGTTGAGGGTACGCAGTATTTT. Translation gives CSVEGTQYF.